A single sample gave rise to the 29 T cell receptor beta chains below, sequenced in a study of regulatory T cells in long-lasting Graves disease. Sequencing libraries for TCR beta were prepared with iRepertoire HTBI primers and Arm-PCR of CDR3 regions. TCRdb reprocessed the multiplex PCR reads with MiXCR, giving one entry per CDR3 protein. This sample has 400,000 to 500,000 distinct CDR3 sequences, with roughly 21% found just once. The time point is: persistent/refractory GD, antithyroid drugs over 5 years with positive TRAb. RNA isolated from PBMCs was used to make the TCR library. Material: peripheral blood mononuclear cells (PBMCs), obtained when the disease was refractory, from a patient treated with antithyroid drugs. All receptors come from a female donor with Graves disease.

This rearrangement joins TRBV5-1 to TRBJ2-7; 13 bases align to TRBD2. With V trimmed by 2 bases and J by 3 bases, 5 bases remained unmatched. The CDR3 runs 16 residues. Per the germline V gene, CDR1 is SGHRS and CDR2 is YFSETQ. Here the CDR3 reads CASSLLAGGPDYEQYF. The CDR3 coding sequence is TGCGCCAGCAGCTTACTAGCGGGAGGGCCCGACTACGAGCAGTACTTC.

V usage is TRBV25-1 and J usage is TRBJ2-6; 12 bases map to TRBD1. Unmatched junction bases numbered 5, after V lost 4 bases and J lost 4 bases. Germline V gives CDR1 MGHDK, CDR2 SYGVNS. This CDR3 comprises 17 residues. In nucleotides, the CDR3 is TGTGCCAGCAGTGCGGGACAGGGGGCGGGGGGGGCCAACGTCCTGACTTTC. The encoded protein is CASSAGQGAGGANVLTF.

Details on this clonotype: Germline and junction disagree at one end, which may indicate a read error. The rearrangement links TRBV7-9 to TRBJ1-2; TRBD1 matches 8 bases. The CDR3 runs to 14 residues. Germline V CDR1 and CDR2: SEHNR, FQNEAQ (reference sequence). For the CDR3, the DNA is TGTGTCAGCAGCCGCGCAGGGGGCGACTATGGCTACACCTTC. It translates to CVSSRAGGDYGYTF. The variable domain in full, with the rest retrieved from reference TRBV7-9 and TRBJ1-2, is DTGVSQNPRHKITKRGQNVTFRCDPISEHNRLYWYRQTLGQGPEFLTYFQNEAQLEKSRLLSDRFSAERPKGSFSTLEIQRTEQGDSAMYLCVSSRAGGDYGYTFGSGTRLTVV.

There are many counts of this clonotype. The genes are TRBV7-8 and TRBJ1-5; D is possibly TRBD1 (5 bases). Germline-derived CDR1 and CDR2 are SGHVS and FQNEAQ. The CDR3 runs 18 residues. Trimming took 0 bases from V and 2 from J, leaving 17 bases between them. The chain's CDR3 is CASSLALSGSYGNQPQHF. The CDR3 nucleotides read TGTGCCAGCAGCTTAGCGCTCTCAGGGTCGTACGGCAATCAGCCCCAGCATTTT.

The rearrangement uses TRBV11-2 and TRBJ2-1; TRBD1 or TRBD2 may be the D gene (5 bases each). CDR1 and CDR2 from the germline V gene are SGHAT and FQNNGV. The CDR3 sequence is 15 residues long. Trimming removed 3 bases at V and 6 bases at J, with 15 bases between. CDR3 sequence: CASSLARGRGNEQFF. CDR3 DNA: TGTGCCAGCAGCTTGGCTCGGGGACGGGGCAATGAGCAGTTCTTC.

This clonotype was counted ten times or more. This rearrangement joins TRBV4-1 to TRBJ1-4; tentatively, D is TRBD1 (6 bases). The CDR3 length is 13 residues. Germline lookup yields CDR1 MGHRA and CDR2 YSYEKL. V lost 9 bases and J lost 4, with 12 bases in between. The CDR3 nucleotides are TGCGCCAGTATGGACAGTCTTAATGAAAAACTGTTTTTT. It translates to CASMDSLNEKLFF.

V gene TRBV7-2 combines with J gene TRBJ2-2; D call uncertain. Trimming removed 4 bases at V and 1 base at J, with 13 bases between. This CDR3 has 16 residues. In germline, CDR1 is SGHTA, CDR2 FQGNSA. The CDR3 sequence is CASSSKTDWNTGELFF. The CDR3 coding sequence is TGTGCCAGCAGCTCTAAGACCGATTGGAACACCGGGGAGCTGTTTTTT. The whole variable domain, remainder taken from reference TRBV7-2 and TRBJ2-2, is GAGVSQSPSNKVTEKGKDVELRCDPISGHTALYWYRQSLGQGLEFLIYFQGNSAPDKSGLPSDRFSAERTGGSVSTLTIQRTQQEDSAVYLCASSSKTDWNTGELFFGEGSRLTVL.

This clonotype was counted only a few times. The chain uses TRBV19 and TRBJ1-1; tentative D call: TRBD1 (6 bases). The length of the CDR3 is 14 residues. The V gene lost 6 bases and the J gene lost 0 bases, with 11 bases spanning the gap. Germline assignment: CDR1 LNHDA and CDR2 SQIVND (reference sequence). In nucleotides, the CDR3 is TGTGCCAGTAGACCGGGACACTTGAACACTGAAGCTTTCTTT. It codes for CASRPGHLNTEAFF. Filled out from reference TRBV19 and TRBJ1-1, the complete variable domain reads DGGITQSPKYLFRKEGQNVTLSCEQNLNHDAMYWYRQDPGQGLRLIYYSQIVNDFQKGDIAEGYSVSREKKESFPLTVTSAQKNPTAFYLCASRPGHLNTEAFFGQGTRLTVV.

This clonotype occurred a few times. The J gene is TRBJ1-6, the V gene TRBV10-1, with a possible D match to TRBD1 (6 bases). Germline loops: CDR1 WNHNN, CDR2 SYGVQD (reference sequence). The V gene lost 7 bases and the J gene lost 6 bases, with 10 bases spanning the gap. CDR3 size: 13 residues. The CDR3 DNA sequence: TGCGCCAGCACCGACAGGATTAATTCACCCCTCCACTTT. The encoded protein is CASTDRINSPLHF.

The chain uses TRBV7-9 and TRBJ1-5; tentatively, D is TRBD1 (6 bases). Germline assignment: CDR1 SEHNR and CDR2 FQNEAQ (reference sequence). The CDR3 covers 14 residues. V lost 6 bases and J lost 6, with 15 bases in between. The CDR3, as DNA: TGTGCCAGCAGTCGTACAGGGCGGGGTCAGCCCCAGCATTTT. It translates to CASSRTGRGQPQHF.

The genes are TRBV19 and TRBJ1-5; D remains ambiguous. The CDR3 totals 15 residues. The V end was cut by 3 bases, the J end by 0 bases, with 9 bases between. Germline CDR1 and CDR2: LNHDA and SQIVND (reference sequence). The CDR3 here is CASSMGRHSNQPQHF. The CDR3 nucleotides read TGTGCCAGTAGTATGGGGAGACATAGCAATCAGCCCCAGCATTTT.

CDR3 DNA sequence: TGTGCCAGCAGTTACCTGAATAACAGGGGAAAAAACTATGGCTACACCTTC. Translated: CASSYLNNRGKNYGYTF. The V call is TRBV6-9, the J call TRBJ1-2; 7 bases map to TRBD1. The V gene's germline CDR1 is MNHGY and CDR2 SVAAGI. The CDR3 runs to 17 residues. J gave up 2 bases and V 3 bases, and 12 bases lay outside the gene matches.

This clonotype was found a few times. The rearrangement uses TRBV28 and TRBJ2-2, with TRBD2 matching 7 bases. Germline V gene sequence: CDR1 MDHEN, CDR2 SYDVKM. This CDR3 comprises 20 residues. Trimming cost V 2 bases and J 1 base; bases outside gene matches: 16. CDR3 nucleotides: TGTGCCAGCAGTTTAGGAAGGGACTGGCGAGGGAGGGTGAACACCGGGGAGCTGTTTTTT. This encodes CASSLGRDWRGRVNTGELFF. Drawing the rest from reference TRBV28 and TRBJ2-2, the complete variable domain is DVKVTQSSRYLVKRTGEKVFLECVQDMDHENMFWYRQDPGLGLRLIYFSYDVKMKEKGDIPEGYSVSREKKERFSLILESASTNQTSMYLCASSLGRDWRGRVNTGELFFGEGSRLTVL.

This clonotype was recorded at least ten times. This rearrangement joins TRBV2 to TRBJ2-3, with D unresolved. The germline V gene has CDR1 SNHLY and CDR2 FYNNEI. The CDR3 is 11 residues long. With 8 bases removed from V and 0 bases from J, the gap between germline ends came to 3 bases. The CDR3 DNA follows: TGTGCCAGCTTAAGCACAGATACGCAGTATTTT. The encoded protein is CASLSTDTQYF.

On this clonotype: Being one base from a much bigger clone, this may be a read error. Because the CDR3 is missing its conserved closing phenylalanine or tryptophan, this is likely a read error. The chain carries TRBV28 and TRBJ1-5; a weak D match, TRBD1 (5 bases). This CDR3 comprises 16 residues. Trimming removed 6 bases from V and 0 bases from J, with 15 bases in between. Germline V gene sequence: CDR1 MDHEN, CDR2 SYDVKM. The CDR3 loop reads CASSLGGHPSNQPQHV. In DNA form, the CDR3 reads TGTGCCAGCAGCCTCGGGGGTCATCCTAGCAATCAGCCCCAGCATGTT.

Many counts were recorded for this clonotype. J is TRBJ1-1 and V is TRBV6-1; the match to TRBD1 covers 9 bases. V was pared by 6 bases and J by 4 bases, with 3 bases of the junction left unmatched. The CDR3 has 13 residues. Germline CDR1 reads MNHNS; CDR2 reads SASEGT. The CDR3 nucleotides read TGTGCCAGCAGGGGACAGGGTCGCACTGAAGCTTTCTTT. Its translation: CASRGQGRTEAFF.

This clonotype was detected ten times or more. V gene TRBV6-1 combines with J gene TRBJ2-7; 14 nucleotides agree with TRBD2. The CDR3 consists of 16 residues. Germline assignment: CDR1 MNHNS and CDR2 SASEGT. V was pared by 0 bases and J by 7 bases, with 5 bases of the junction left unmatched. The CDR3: CASSEARLAGGNEQYF. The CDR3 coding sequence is TGTGCCAGCAGTGAAGCCAGACTAGCGGGAGGGAATGAGCAGTACTTC.

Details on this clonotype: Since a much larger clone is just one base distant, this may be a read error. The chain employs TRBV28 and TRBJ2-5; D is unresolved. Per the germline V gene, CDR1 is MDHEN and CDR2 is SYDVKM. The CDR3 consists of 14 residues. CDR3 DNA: TGTGCCAGCAGTTTAAAGAAACCAATAGAGACCCGGTACTTC. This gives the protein CASSLKKPIETRYF.

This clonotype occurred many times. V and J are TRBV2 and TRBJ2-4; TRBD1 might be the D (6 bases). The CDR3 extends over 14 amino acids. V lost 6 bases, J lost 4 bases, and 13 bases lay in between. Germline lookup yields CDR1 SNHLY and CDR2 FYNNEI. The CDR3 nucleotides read TGTGCCAGCAGGCTGGCGGACAGTAAAAACATTCAGTACTTC. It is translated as CASRLADSKNIQYF.

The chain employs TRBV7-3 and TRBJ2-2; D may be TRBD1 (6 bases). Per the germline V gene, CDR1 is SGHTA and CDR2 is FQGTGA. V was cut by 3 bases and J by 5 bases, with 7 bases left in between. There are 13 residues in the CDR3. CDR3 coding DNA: TGTGCCAGCAGCTTCGACAGGACCGGGGAGCTGTTTTTT. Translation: CASSFDRTGELFF.

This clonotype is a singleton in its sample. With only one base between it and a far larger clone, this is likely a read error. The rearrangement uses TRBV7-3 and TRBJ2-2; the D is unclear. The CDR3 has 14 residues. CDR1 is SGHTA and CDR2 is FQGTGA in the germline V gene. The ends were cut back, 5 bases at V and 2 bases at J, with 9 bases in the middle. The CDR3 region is CASSPYKNTGELFF. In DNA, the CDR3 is TGTGCCAGCAGCCCCTACAAAAACACCGGGGAGCTGTTTTTT.

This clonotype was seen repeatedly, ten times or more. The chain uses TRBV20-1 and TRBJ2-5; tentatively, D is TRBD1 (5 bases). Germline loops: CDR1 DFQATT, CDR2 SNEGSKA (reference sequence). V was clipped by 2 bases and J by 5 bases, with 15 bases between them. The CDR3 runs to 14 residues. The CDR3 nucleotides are TGCAGTGCTAGACCCCCTCAGGGCGAGGAGACCCAGTACTTC. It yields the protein CSARPPQGEETQYF.

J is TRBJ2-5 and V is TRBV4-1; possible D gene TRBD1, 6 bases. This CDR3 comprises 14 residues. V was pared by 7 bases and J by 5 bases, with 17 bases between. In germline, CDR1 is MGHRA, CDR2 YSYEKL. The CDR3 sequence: CASKRDTSGETQYF. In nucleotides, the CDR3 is TGCGCCAGCAAGAGGGACACCAGTGGGGAGACCCAGTACTTC.

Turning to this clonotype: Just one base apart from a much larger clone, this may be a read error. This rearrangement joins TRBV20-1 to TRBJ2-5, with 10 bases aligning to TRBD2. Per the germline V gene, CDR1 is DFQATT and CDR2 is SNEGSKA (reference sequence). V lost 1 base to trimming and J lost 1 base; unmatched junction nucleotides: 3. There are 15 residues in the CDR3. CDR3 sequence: CSARGAGGSQETQYF. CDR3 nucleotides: TGCAGTGCTAGAGGAGCGGGAGGGTCCCAAGAGACCCAGTACTTC.

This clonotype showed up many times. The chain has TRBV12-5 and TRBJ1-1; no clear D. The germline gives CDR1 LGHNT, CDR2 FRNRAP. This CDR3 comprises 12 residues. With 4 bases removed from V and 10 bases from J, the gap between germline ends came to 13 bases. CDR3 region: CASGSQTSGAFF. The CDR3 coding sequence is TGTGCTAGTGGTTCCCAGACCTCAGGAGCTTTCTTT.

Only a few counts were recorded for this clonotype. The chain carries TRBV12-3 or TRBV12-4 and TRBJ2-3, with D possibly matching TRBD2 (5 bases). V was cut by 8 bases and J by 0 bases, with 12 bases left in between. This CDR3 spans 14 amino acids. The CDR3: CASRLRGSTDTQYF. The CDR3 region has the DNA TGTGCCAGCCGACTCCGCGGGAGCACAGATACGCAGTATTTT.

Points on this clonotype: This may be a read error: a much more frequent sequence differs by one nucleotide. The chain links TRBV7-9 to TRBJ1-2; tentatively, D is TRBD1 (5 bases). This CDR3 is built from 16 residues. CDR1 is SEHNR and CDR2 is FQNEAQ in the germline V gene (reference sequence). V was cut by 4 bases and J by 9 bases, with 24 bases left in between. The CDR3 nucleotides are TGTGCCAGCAGCTGCCACGGGCCCGGGGCCCGACTATGCTACACCTTC. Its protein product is CASSCHGPGARLCYTF.

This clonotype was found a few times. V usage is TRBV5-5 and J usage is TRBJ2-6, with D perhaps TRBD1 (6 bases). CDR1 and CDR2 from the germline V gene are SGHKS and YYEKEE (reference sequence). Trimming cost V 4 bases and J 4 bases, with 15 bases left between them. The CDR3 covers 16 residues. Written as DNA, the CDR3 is TGTGCCAGCAGCCCCCGACAGGCTCTGGGGGCCAACGTCCTGACTTTC. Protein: CASSPRQALGANVLTF. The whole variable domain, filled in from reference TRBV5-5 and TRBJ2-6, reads DAGVTQSPTHLIKTRGQQVTLRCSPISGHKSVSWYQQVLGQGPQFIFQYYEKEERGRGNFPDRFSARQFPNYSSELNVNALLLGDSALYLCASSPRQALGANVLTFGAGSRLTVL.

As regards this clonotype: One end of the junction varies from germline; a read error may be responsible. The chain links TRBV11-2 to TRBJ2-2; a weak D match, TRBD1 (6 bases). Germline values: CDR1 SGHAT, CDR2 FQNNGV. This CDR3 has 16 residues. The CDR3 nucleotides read TGCGCCAGCAGCCAAAATCCCAGGGGAAGACTCGGGGAGCTGTTTTTT. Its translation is CASSQNPRGRLGELFF.